This T cell receptor beta chain is drawn from a study of T cells in Graves' hyperthyroidism and ophthalmopathy. Study-wide context: The authors collected peripheral blood at initial diagnosis, before any treatment.

V lost 7 bases to trimming and J lost 4 bases; unmatched junction nucleotides: 6. CDR3 length equals 13 residues. Per germline, CDR1 MNHEY and CDR2 SVGEGT. It was RNA transcripts that yielded the amplified TCR beta CDR3 regions. Carried out on the TCR CDR3, a first-round RT-PCR used the HTBI primer set. TCRdb independently ran MiXCR on the multiplex PCR reads; one entry per CDR3 protein. The repertoire holds fewer than 300,000 distinct CDR3 sequences, with about 25% as singletons. Patients aged 18 to 65 had newly diagnosed hyperthyroidism of under 2 months' duration. The sequenced sample was blood. This chain uses TRBV6-2 or TRBV6-3 with TRBJ1-1; 7 bases align to TRBD1. The TCR originated in a man in his forties with Graves' hyperthyroidism that later progressed to Graves' ophthalmopathy. The CDR3 nucleotides read TGTGCCAGCATGGGACAGACTTCCACTGAAGCTTTCTTT. It yields the protein CASMGQTSTEAFF.